This T cell receptor (beta chain) emerged from a study of tumor-infiltrating lymphocytes in primary liver carcinoma. As for this clonotype: The junction differs from germline at one of its ends, possibly a read error.

Each 20-30 mg portion of unsorted bulk tissue served as the source for co-extraction of RNA and DNA. Total RNA (approximately 500 ng) served as template for TCR beta cDNA synthesis primed by a constant-region primer. Libraries covering TCR beta were generated through three nested multiplex PCR rounds (using a slightly modified ARM-PCR). The opening two PCR rounds, around 9 cycles each, paired TRBV1-TRBV30 forward primers with a C-beta reverse primer. MiXCR, applied by TCRdb to the multiplex PCR reads, yields one record per CDR3 protein. The profile covers tens of thousands of distinct CDR3 sequences, with less than 75% appearing a single time and just over 55% taken by the ten largest. The germline CDR1 and CDR2 sequences are MNHEY and SVGAGI. This CDR3 is 15 amino acids long.

This chain links TRBV6-5 with TRBJ2-7; 11 bases line up with TRBD2. The sample taken for sequencing was liver tumor tissue from sampling region 2. Subset here: tumor region T2, inferior pole. The clonotype originates from a man between 40 and 49 years old with primary liver carcinoma and hepatitis B virus infection. CDR3: CASSSPSGRSCEQYF. The CDR3 bases are TGTGCCAGCAGTTCCCCTAGCGGGAGGTCCTGCGAGCAGTACTTC.